This TCR beta chain was found in a study of human T cells and chemical hapten exposure. The time point was: patch test 1, 2 weeks after DPC sensitization. Treatment indicated: therapeutic diphenylcyclopropenone sensitization with weekly scalp DPC. MiXCR was run by TCRdb on the RACE reads, yielding one entry per CDR3 protein. The sample has approximately 400,000 distinct CDR3 sequences, more than 4.5% seen once. In this sample, this clonotype turned up a few times. CDR1 is SEHNR and CDR2 is FQNEAQ in the germline V gene (reference sequence). V dropped 11 bases and J dropped 4 bases, with 13 bases sitting between them. The CDR3 spans 12 residues.

The sequence came from a woman in her forties or fifties with alopecia areata. Some clones in this sample may be carry-over from other donors' samples. The chain is built from TRBV7-9 and TRBJ2-3; D unclear. The sample in question was whole blood, obtained in connection with sensitization to the hapten diphenylcyclopropenone (DPC). The CDR3 DNA sequence: TGTGCCTACGGAGCGAATTCAGATACGCAGTATTTT. It encodes CAYGANSDTQYF. Based on the CDR3 plus reference TRBV7-9 and TRBJ2-3, the full variable domain is DTGVSQNPRHKITKRGQNVTFRCDPISEHNRLYWYRQTLGQGPEFLTYFQNEAQLEKSRLLSDRFSAERPKGSFSTLEIQRTEQGDSAMYLCAYGANSDTQYFGPGTRLTVL.